Below, 13 T cell receptor beta chains from the same sample are listed, as sequenced in a study of radiotherapy plus CTLA-4 blockade in lung cancer. The method was immunoSEQ multiplex PCR; TCRdb's version includes in-frame clones alone and lacks a portion of them. Of 75,000 or so clones in the sample, 78% were seen once. The sample consisted of peripheral blood, taken from a patient treated with radiotherapy plus ipilimumab. The origin of the receptors is a human donor with non-small cell lung cancer who had a complete response to radiotherapy plus ipilimumab.

This clone has only one observation. V gene TRBV7-2 combines with J gene TRBJ1-5; D is unresolved. V was cut by 5 bases and J by 4 bases, with 9 bases left in between. In germline, CDR1 is SGHTA, CDR2 FQGNSA. CDR3 length equals 13 residues. CDR3 sequence: CASSPARNQPQHF. Here the CDR3 DNA reads TGTGCCAGCAGCCCCGCGCGGAATCAGCCCCAGCATTTT. The whole variable domain, remainder taken from reference TRBV7-2 and TRBJ1-5, is GAGVSQSPSNKVTEKGKDVELRCDPISGHTALYWYRQSLGQGLEFLIYFQGNSAPDKSGLPSDRFSAERTGGSVSTLTIQRTQQEDSAVYLCASSPARNQPQHFGDGTRLSIL.

The chain combines TRBV2 with TRBJ2-5, with D unclear. The CDR3 loop spans 13 amino acids. Deletions cut 4 bases from V and 2 bases from J, with 8 bases between. Germline V lookup: CDR1 SNHLY, CDR2 FYNNEI. The CDR3 region is CASSVQWQETQYF. The CDR3 bases are TGTGCCAGCAGTGTCCAGTGGCAAGAGACCCAGTACTTC.

The rearrangement uses TRBV5-1 and TRBJ1-4; weak D call: TRBD1 (5 bases). This CDR3 spans 14 amino acids. Germline-derived CDR1 and CDR2 are SGHRS and YFSETQ. V lost 2 bases and J lost 8, with 13 bases in between. CDR3 nucleotide sequence: TGCGCCAGCAGCTTTAGCCATGGGGGGGAAAAACTGTTTTTT. Translating it yields CASSFSHGGEKLFF.

The chain recombines TRBV18 with TRBJ1-2; 9 bases agree with TRBD1. J gave up 2 bases and V 1 base, and 11 bases lay outside the gene matches. The germline V gene has CDR1 KGHSH and CDR2 LQKENI. CDR3 length: 18 amino acids. The CDR3 nucleotides read TGTGCCAGCTCACCACTGGGACAGGGCACCGGAACCAACTATGGCTACACCTTC. It encodes CASSPLGQGTGTNYGYTF.

The chain uses TRBV23-1 and TRBJ2-7, with TRBD2 matching over 7 bases. TRBV23-1 is an ORF; its function is uncertain. The junction had 9 bases not matched to a gene; V was cut back by 3 bases and J by 4 bases. CDR3 length: 15 amino acids. This chain's CDR3 is CASSQRTRTSYEQYF. In DNA, the CDR3 is TGCGCCAGCAGTCAGAGGACTAGGACTTCTTACGAGCAGTACTTC.

The DNA of the CDR3 is TGCGCCAGCAGCTTGGTGCCCGGACAGGAAAGGGCGGACTACACCTTC. This codes for CASSLVPGQERADYTF. J is TRBJ1-2 and V is TRBV5-1; 7 bases are a match to TRBD1. The CDR3 runs 16 residues. The junction had 15 bases not matched to a gene; V was cut back by 0 bases and J by 10 bases. Looked up from germline, CDR1 is SGHRS and CDR2 is YFSETQ. The full variable domain, with the rest looked up from reference TRBV5-1 and TRBJ1-2, is KAGVTQTPRYLIKTRGQQVTLSCSPISGHRSVSWYQQTPGQGLQFLFEYFSETQRNKGNFPGRFSGRQFSNSRSEMNVSTLELGDSALYLCASSLVPGQERADYTFGSGTRLTVV.

In this sample, this clone turned up a few times. J is TRBJ2-2 and V is TRBV29-1; no clear D gene. CDR1 and CDR2 (germline): SQVTM, ANQGSEA. The CDR3 has 13 residues. Trimming stripped 4 bases from V and 7 bases from J, with 13 bases between. CDR3 in amino acids: CSVATGNFGELFF. The CDR3 DNA reads as TGCAGCGTTGCAACGGGTAACTTCGGGGAGCTGTTTTTT.

The chain has TRBV30 and TRBJ2-7, with no clear D. Germline lookup yields CDR1 GTSNPN and CDR2 SVGIG (reference sequence). V was trimmed by 4 bases and J by 1 base, leaving 8 bases between them. This CDR3 has 12 residues. CDR3 sequence: CAWNPGSYEQYF. DNA of the CDR3: TGTGCCTGGAACCCGGGTTCCTACGAGCAGTACTTC.

The chain employs TRBV6-5 and TRBJ2-3, with TRBD2 identical over 7 bases. Germline V gene data show CDR1 as MNHEY and CDR2 as SVGAGI. The CDR3 runs to 15 residues. Trimming removed 5 bases from V and 2 bases from J; junction bases left unmatched: 7. The CDR3 DNA sequence: TGTGCCAGCAGTCCCCCTAGCGGTTTCACAGATACGCAGTATTTT. Residues: CASSPPSGFTDTQYF.

This clone was detected only a few times. The rearrangement links TRBV7-9 to TRBJ2-3; D gene uncertain. CDR1 and CDR2 from the germline V gene are SEHNR and FQNEAQ (reference sequence). There are 15 residues in the CDR3. Trimming pared 3 bases from V and 3 bases from J, leaving 13 bases between. The CDR3 sequence is CASSLARPPTDTQYF. The CDR3, as DNA: TGTGCCAGCAGCTTGGCTAGGCCCCCTACAGATACGCAGTATTTT.

This clone was counted between two and nine times. For the CDR3, the DNA is TGTGCCAGCAGTTATGTCGGGGAGCTGTTTTTT. It encodes CASSYVGELFF. The chain is built from TRBV6-5 and TRBJ2-2; no firm D call. The CDR3 has 11 amino acids. Trimming removed 3 bases at V and 7 bases at J, with 3 bases between. Germline CDR1 reads MNHEY; CDR2 reads SVGAGI.

CDR3 DNA sequence: TGTGCCAGCTCACGGGGGTCTTACCAAGAGACCCAGTACTTC. As protein: CASSRGSYQETQYF. V and J are TRBV18 and TRBJ2-5; D tentatively fits TRBD1 or TRBD2 (5 bases each). Germline assignment: CDR1 KGHSH and CDR2 LQKENI. V was clipped by 4 bases and J by 0 bases, with 9 bases between them. The CDR3 covers 14 residues.

The V gene is TRBV5-3, the J gene TRBJ2-2, with 7 bases matching TRBD1. TRBV5-3 is classed as an ORF, of uncertain function. There are 18 residues in the CDR3. The J segment lost 1 base and the V segment lost 4 bases, leaving 13 bases of the junction unmatched. As DNA, the CDR3 is TGTGCCAGAAGCGGGGGACAGAAAAGACTTATGAACACCGGGGAGCTGTTTTTT. Encoded protein: CARSGGQKRLMNTGELFF.